These 13 T cell receptor beta chains share one sample of origin, sequenced in a study of human T cells and chemical hapten exposure. Described time point: pre-sensitization, week 0. The sample's treatment: therapeutic diphenylcyclopropenone sensitization with weekly scalp DPC. From the RACE reads, TCRdb called clonotypes with MiXCR, one entry per CDR3 protein. The sample shows a few hundred thousand distinct CDR3 sequences, 5.5% of them seen only once. Sequences were derived from whole blood, sampled in connection with sensitization to the hapten diphenylcyclopropenone (DPC). The receptors originated from a woman younger than 30 with alopecia areata. Some clones in this sample may be carry-over from other donors' samples.

V and J are TRBV7-8 and TRBJ2-7, with TRBD1 matching over 9 bases. CDR1 and CDR2 (germline): SGHVS, FQNEAQ. This CDR3 has 18 amino acids. Losses at the gene ends were 2 bases for V and 5 bases for J; bases not matched to a gene: 16. DNA of the CDR3: TGTGCCAGCAGCTTAAGGGGGGGGACAGGGCAACTACTCCACGAGCAGTACTTC. Translated: CASSLRGGTGQLLHEQYF.

The rearrangement links TRBV5-1 to TRBJ2-1, with 7 bases that match TRBD2. The CDR3 is 18 residues long. The V gene end was trimmed by 0 bases and the J gene end by 5 bases; junction bases not matched to a gene: 14. From germline, CDR1 is SGHRS and CDR2 YFSETQ. The CDR3 loop is CASSLARASGMNHNEQFF. The CDR3 DNA reads TGCGCCAGCAGCTTGGCCCGCGCTAGCGGAATGAACCACAATGAGCAGTTCTTC.

In the case of this clonotype: A much larger clone lies one base from this, so it may be a read error. J is TRBJ2-7 and V is TRBV27; the D is unclear. In germline, CDR1 is MNHEY, CDR2 SMNVEV (reference sequence). V lost 5 bases, J lost 3 bases, and 14 bases lay in between. This CDR3 is built from 14 residues. The CDR3 DNA reads as TGTGCCAGCAGTACCGCAGAGCTACACTACGAGCAGTACTTC. Translating gives CASSTAELHYEQYF.

Ten or more counts support this clonotype. CDR3 protein: CASRRDQGESTDTQYF. In nucleotides, the CDR3 is TGTGCCAGCAGGAGGGACCAAGGGGAAAGCACAGATACGCAGTATTTT. The chain couples TRBV12-3 or TRBV12-4 to TRBJ2-3; D may correspond to TRBD1 or TRBD2 (5 bases each). This CDR3 is built from 16 residues. V was pared by 6 bases and J by 0 bases, with 16 bases between.

This chain connects TRBV15 to TRBJ2-7; D ambiguous. The CDR3 extends over 14 amino acids. Germline V gene lookup returns CDR1 LNHNV and CDR2 YYDKDF (reference sequence). Trimming took off 1 base at V and 1 base at J, with 8 bases between the two ends. This chain's CDR3 is CATSRGTDSYEQYF. The CDR3 DNA sequence: TGTGCCACCAGCAGAGGGACGGATTCCTACGAGCAGTACTTC.

This clonotype occurred many times. J is TRBJ2-3 and V is TRBV7-9; D ambiguous. Trimming left V 5 bases short and J 0 bases short, with 15 bases between. From germline, CDR1 is SEHNR and CDR2 FQNEAQ (reference sequence). The CDR3 has 16 residues. The CDR3 here is CASSLGTGTSTDTQYF. The DNA for the CDR3 is TGTGCCAGCAGCCTAGGAACGGGTACTAGCACAGATACGCAGTATTTT. Looking up the rest from reference TRBV7-9 and TRBJ2-3 gives the full variable domain: DTGVSQNPRHKITKRGQNVTFRCDPISEHNRLYWYRQTLGQGPEFLTYFQNEAQLEKSRLLSDRFSAERPKGSFSTLEIQRTEQGDSAMYLCASSLGTGTSTDTQYFGPGTRLTVL.

This clonotype showed up just a few times. The chain has TRBV2 and TRBJ2-3; 10 bases map to TRBD2. Germline V gives CDR1 SNHLY, CDR2 FYNNEI. The CDR3 covers 16 residues. Unmatched junction bases numbered 7, after V lost 2 bases and J lost 5 bases. The CDR3 DNA follows: TGTGCCAGCAGTGAAAGAACGGCTAGCGGGGGAGATACGCAGTATTTT. Translated: CASSERTASGGDTQYF. The full variable domain, in which reference TRBV2 and TRBJ2-3 provide the parts outside the CDR3, is EPEVTQTPSHQVTQMGQEVILRCVPISNHLYFYWYRQILGQKVEFLVSFYNNEISEKSEIFDDQFSVERPDGSNFTLKIRSTKLEDSAMYFCASSERTASGGDTQYFGPGTRLTVL.

This clonotype appeared a few times. The V and J genes are TRBV7-2 and TRBJ2-1; D is perhaps TRBD1 or TRBD2 (6 bases each). The CDR3 has 16 residues. V shed 2 bases and J shed 4 bases, with 15 bases lying between them. The germline CDR1 and CDR2 sequences are SGHTA and FQGNSA. CDR3 bases: TGTGCCAGCAGCTTATCGGGGGCCGGCGCGTACAATGAGCAGTTCTTC. This translates into CASSLSGAGAYNEQFF.

Ten or more counts support this clonotype. CDR3 sequence (DNA): TGTGCCAGCAGTTCGGGCGGGGCCTGGGGGGAGACTGAAGCTTTCTTT. Protein: CASSSGGAWGETEAFF. This sequence joins TRBV6-2 or TRBV6-3 and TRBJ1-1; D is possibly TRBD1 (5 bases). Germline CDR1 MNHEY, CDR2 SVGEGT. CDR3 length: 16 residues. V lost 4 bases and J lost 5, with 20 bases in between.

This clonotype was seen many times. The chain uses TRBV6-1 and TRBJ2-7; 8 bases fit TRBD1. CDR3 length: 14 amino acids. The V segment lost 8 bases and the J segment 7 bases; nucleotides outside the gene matches: 13. The germline V gene has CDR1 MNHNS and CDR2 SASEGT. The CDR3 nucleotides are TGTGCCAGCGGCCCCGGGACAGGACCCAAGGAGCAGTACTTC. This encodes CASGPGTGPKEQYF.

As to this clonotype: A much larger clone lies a single base off, so this may be a read error. The V gene is TRBV27, the J gene TRBJ1-5; D is perhaps TRBD1 (6 bases). V was trimmed by 5 bases and J by 13 bases, leaving 15 bases between them. Germline V CDR1 and CDR2: MNHEY, SMNVEV (reference sequence). CDR3 size: 12 residues. The CDR3, as DNA: TGTGCCAGCAGTATAGGGTCAGGGGTACAGCATTTT. The encoded protein is CASSIGSGVQHF.

This clonotype was seen only a few times. The V gene is TRBV11-3, the J gene TRBJ2-3; D is uncertain. In germline, CDR1 is SGHNT, CDR2 YENEEA. Trimming cost V 4 bases and J 6 bases, with 17 bases left between them. CDR3 size: 15 residues. CDR3 DNA: TGTGCCAGCAGCTCCCGATCCGGCTTGCCGGATACGCAGTATTTT. Translating it yields CASSSRSGLPDTQYF.

This clonotype was found many times. The chain uses TRBV4-2 and TRBJ1-1; D is unresolved. There are 12 residues in the CDR3. The germline gives CDR1 LGHNA, CDR2 YNFKEQ. V dropped 1 base and J dropped 7 bases, with 7 bases sitting between them. The CDR3 loop reads CASSQGGGEAFF. DNA for the CDR3: TGTGCCAGCAGCCAAGGAGGTGGTGAAGCTTTCTTT.